This T cell receptor beta chain emerged from a study of CD8 T cells in Susac syndrome (dated by TCRdb to between 2019 and 2020). General notes on the study: Of the Susac syndrome patients who were sequenced, about 6 had clinically active disease and eight were in clinical remission. At blood withdrawal, Susac syndrome patients were therapy-naive, treated with corticosteroids (with IVIg additionally given to some), or treated with IVIg alone. Whether CD8+ T cell activation and differentiation in Susac syndrome was antigen driven was tested using repertoire sequencing. Overall study results and their limits: No clonal expansion was detected in the CD4+ T cell repertoire of Susac syndrome patients. The study acknowledged that relatively few individuals were included in the TCR sequencing and HLA analysis.

V loses 2 bases, J loses 9 bases, and the germline ends lie 18 bases apart. The CDR3 starts with the cysteine, ends with the phenylalanine, and has 15 residues. Here the CDR3 DNA is all that survives: 45 bases in frame from base 1. For CDR1 and CDR2, the germline V gene lists LGHNA and YSLEER. RNA was extracted with the RNeasy kit and 0.5 to 1 ug was reverse transcribed using random hexamers. The immunoSEQ multiplex PCR assay, covering 54 Vbeta and 13 Jbeta segments, was used to amplify TCR beta CDR3 regions. PCR amplification bias was corrected using a synthetic template baseline for primer optimization and computational correction. Per the original workflow: Only productive sequences were kept, with reads annotated to V, D and J genes according to IMGT and analyzed in immunoSEQ Analyzer. Clonality was calculated as one minus the Shannon entropy normalized by log2 of the number of productive unique sequences. Public and private clones were assessed among the 100 most prevalent clones of each patient and control. A clone was defined as Susac-specific if it was absent from the healthy and MS cohorts, from some 1,100 published viral clones and from other ImmuneACCESS disease sequences. TCRdb reprocessed the public reads (quality trimming at Q25 with fastp, clone calling with MiXCR) and kept in-frame beta chains. A single entry per CDR3 protein holds the most common genes and DNA from its merged rows. V and J calls and clone size were set by TCRdb, not the authors. This sample comprises some 170,000 distinct CDR3 sequences, 85% to 95% of them detected only once. 0.09% to 0.1% of the sample belongs to the ten largest clones.

Comment on this clonotype: What antigen it recognizes has not been identified. No quality values exist for individual bases; no much larger clone is one base distant.

Peripheral blood CD8+ and CD4+ T cells from healthy donors, Susac syndrome patients and multiple sclerosis patients were profiled using high-throughput TCR beta sequencing. Susac syndrome patients met recently defined diagnostic criteria for definite or probable disease. Bulk CD8+ and CD4+ T cells were purified magnetically by negative isolation, whereas CD8+ TEMRA cells were enriched by FACS. Blood was drawn into EDTA tubes, processed within 24 hours, and PBMCs were isolated by density gradient centrifugation. PBMCs intended for TCR sequencing were cryopreserved in liquid nitrogen and were subsequently thawed in a 37 degrees C water bath. The sorted or isolated CD4+, CD8+ and CD8+ TEMRA cells reached a purity of at least 90%.

This receptor was identified in a human donor with Susac syndrome. The sequence is built from TRBV4-3 and TRBJ2-3; the D segment could be TRBD2, given 5 matching bases. The sample consisted of CD4+ T cells from PBMCs. The nucleotide sequence reads TGCGCCAGCAGCCAAACTTCCGGGTCCTCGGGGACGCAGTATTTT. It is translated as CASSQTSGSSGTQYF.